Following are 6 T cell receptor beta chains from one sample sequenced in a study of Graves' ophthalmopathy and Graves' hyperthyroidism. RNA transcripts were the template, and TCR beta CDR3 regions were amplified from them. First-round RT-PCR employed HTBI primers, with a second-round multiplex PCR after it. TCRdb reprocessed the multiplex PCR reads with MiXCR, giving one entry per CDR3 protein. The top ten clones hold about 4% of a sample with around 590,000 distinct CDR3 sequences, about two fifths of them seen once. Input material: peripheral blood or thyroid tissue (not recorded which). These receptors were obtained from an adult man with Graves' hyperthyroidism.

This clonotype occurred many times. The chain recombines TRBV7-6 with TRBJ2-5; the D is unclear. V was clipped by 1 base and J by 6 bases, with 9 bases between them. This CDR3 has 13 residues. CDR1 and CDR2 from the germline V gene are SGHVS and FNYEAQ. The CDR3 spells CASSLGMYQTQYF. CDR3 in DNA: TGTGCCAGCAGCTTAGGAATGTACCAGACCCAGTACTTC.

In this sample, this clonotype turned up many times. The chain links TRBV2 to TRBJ1-6; D remains ambiguous. The ends were cut back, 7 bases at V and 8 bases at J, with 15 bases in the middle. CDR3 size: 14 residues. Germline V gene lookup returns CDR1 SNHLY and CDR2 FYNNEI. The CDR3 nucleotides are TGTGCCAGCACCGAACTTACGGTGGATTCACCCCTCCACTTT. It encodes CASTELTVDSPLHF.

V and J are TRBV3-1 and TRBJ1-1; a possible D gene is TRBD1 (5 bases). The V gene's germline CDR1 is LGHDT and CDR2 YNNKEL (reference sequence). The CDR3 totals 14 residues. V was cut by 4 bases and J by 5 bases, with 14 bases left in between. The chain's CDR3 is CASSPPHQGTEAFF. In DNA form, the CDR3 reads TGTGCCAGCAGCCCCCCCCATCAGGGAACTGAAGCTTTCTTT.

This clonotype was counted at least ten times. The chain has TRBV5-8 and TRBJ1-1, with D possibly being TRBD1 (6 bases). Germline V gene data show CDR1 as SGHTS and CDR2 as YDEGEE. V lost 1 base, J lost 4 bases, and 14 bases lay in between. The CDR3 has 15 amino acids. The CDR3: CASSLQQGWATEAFF. The CDR3, as DNA: TGTGCCAGCAGCTTGCAACAGGGTTGGGCCACTGAAGCTTTCTTT.

Ten or more counts support this clonotype. V usage is TRBV10-3 and J usage is TRBJ1-5; 7 positions agree with TRBD1. CDR3 length equals 13 residues. Germline-derived CDR1 and CDR2 are ENHRY and SYGVKD. J gave up 5 bases and V 8 bases, and 6 bases lay outside the gene matches. The CDR3 DNA reads TGTGCCATCGCTAGACAGGGCGATCAGCCCCAGCATTTT. This gives the protein CAIARQGDQPQHF.

There are many counts of this clonotype. The chain employs TRBV4-1 and TRBJ1-5, with 7 bases fitting TRBD1. The J segment lost 2 bases and the V segment lost 2 bases, leaving 6 bases of the junction unmatched. CDR1 MGHRA and CDR2 YSYEKL come from the germline V gene. This CDR3 contains 16 residues. CDR3 coding DNA: TGCGCCAGCAGCCAATCCCGGACAGGTGGCAATCAGCCCCAGCATTTT. This translates into CASSQSRTGGNQPQHF.